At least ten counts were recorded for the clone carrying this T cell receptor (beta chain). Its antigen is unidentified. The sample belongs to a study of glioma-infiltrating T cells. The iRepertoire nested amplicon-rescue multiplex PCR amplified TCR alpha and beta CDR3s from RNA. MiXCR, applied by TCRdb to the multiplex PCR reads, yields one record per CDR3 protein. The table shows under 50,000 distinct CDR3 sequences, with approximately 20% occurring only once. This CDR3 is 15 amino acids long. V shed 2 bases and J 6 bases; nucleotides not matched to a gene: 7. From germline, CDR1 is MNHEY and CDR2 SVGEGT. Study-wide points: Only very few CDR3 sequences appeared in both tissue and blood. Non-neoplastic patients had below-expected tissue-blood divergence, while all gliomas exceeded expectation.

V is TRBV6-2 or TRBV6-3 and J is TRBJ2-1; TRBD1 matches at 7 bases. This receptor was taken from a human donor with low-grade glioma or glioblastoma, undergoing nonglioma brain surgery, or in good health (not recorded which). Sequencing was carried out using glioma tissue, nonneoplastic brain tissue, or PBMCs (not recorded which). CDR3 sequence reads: CASSYRDSRPNEQFF. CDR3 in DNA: TGTGCCAGCAGTTACCGGGACAGCCGCCCCAATGAGCAGTTCTTC.